The clone carrying this T cell receptor beta chain was seen a few times. Its antigen is unidentified. One base away lies a much larger clone, so this may be a sequencing read error. The data stem from a study of tumor and adjacent non-tumor tissue in lung cancer. Study-wide background: Histology: 12 adenocarcinoma, a couple of squamous cell carcinoma, 1 small cell lung cancer.

The library came from three nested PCR rounds adapted from ARM-PCR protocols. TCRdb analysed the multiplex PCR reads with MiXCR anew, one entry per CDR3 protein. The data hold tens of thousands of distinct CDR3 sequences, with around 70% observed a single time. Study-wide findings and caveats: Tumor repertoires had a smaller top 100 clone share than normal lung. TCR diversity was significantly greater in tumor than normal lung tissue.

The template was RNA from unsorted bulk tissue. The normal lung tissue was taken more than 3 cm from the tumor edge. Donors were chemotherapy-naive, newly diagnosed lung cancer surgical patients in China, August–late 2014. The length of the CDR3 is 17 residues. V lost 6 bases, J lost 3 bases, and 15 bases stayed unmatched. Germline CDR1 is ENHRY and CDR2 is SYGVKD. Material for sequencing was distant non-tumor lung tissue. The receptor comes from a woman between 45 and 65 years old with non-small cell lung cancer. V gene TRBV10-3 combines with J gene TRBJ2-3; 7 nucleotides match TRBD2. CDR3 residues: CAIRAGPTSWRTDTQYF. The CDR3 nucleotides read TGTGCCATCAGAGCGGGTCCGACTAGCTGGAGAACAGATACGCAGTATTTT.